This T cell receptor (beta chain) was sequenced during a study of cytomegalovirus exposure and HLA in healthy donors. Findings of the study overall: What a later analysis showed was that several of the most significant clusters appeared linked to common viral pathogens. What a later analysis reportedly showed was that an Asian-associated ancestry cluster had fewer N-insertions than the approximately 670-donor mean. Some V segments (TRBV6-2 and TRBV6-3 among them) were excluded as indistinguishable.

Each donor's status was that of a healthy bone marrow donor. Concerning this clone itself: Its specificity is not known.

Trimming took off 7 bases at V and 0 bases at J, with 11 bases between the two ends. The length of the CDR3 is 14 residues. Germline assignment: CDR1 LNHDA and CDR2 SQIVND (reference sequence). PCR employed 60 Vbeta and 13 Jbeta primers. Clones were read by immunoSEQ multiplex PCR, and TCRdb kept only the in-frame ones, dropping some. In the table there are 150,000 to 200,000 clones, around 73% of which are singletons. This clonotype was sampled from a woman under 30 in good health and CMV-seropositive. The sample taken for sequencing was PBMCs. The rearrangement links TRBV19 to TRBJ2-3, with D uncertain. The CDR3 coding sequence is TGTGCCAGTATTCTCAGCGCTAGCACAGATACGCAGTATTTT. As protein: CASILSASTDTQYF.